This T cell receptor beta chain was sequenced during a study of CD8+ T cells in alopecia areata. Germline V gene data show CDR1 as SGDLS and CDR2 as YYNGEE. The CDR3 spans 11 residues. V lost 4 bases and J lost 11, with 12 bases in between. Study-level findings and limits: Sharing of TCR sequences between patients (possibly for HLA-related reasons) was less clear than in mice. Clonality in lesional scalp, especially alopecia totalis/universalis, exceeded that of normal scalp.

Extracted RNA was reverse transcribed into cDNA, the sequencing template. Some clones are missing from TCRdb's copy, which holds only in-frame ones; the method was immunoSEQ multiplex PCR. The repertoire consists of 110,000 or so clones, with 55% to 60% occurring once and the leading ten covering about 23%. In the case of this clone: What it binds is unknown.

Researchers took lesional scalp punch biopsies and peripheral blood from people who were alopecia areata patients. Source material: NKG2D-low CD8+ T cells sorted from blood. The TCR was taken from a human donor with alopecia areata. The V call is TRBV9, the J call TRBJ1-2; tentatively, D is TRBD1 (5 bases). The CDR3 region has the DNA TGTGCCAGCAGCTCCCGCCAGGGTTACACCTTC. Translated: CASSSRQGYTF.